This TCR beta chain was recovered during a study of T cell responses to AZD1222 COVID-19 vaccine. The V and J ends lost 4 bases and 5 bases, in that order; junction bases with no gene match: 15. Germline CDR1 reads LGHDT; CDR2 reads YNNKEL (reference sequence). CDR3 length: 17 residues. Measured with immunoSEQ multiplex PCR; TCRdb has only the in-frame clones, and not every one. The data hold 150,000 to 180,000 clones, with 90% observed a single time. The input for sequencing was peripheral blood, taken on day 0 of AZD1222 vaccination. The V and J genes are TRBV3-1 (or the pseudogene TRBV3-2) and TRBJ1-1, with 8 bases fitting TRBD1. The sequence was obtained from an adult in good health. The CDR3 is CASSPGQVTSRWTEAFF. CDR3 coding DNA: TGTGCCAGCAGCCCGGGACAGGTTACATCCCGCTGGACTGAAGCTTTCTTT.